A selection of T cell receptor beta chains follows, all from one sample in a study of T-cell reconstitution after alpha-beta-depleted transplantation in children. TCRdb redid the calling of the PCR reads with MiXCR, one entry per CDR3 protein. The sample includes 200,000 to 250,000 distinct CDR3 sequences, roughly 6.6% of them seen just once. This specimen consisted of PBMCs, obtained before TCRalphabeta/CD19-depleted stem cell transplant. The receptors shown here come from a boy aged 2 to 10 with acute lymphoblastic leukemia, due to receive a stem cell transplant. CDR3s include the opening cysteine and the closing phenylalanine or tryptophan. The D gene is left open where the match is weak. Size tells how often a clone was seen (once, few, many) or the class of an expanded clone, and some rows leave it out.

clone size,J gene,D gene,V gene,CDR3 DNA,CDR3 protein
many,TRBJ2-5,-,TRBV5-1,TGCGCCAGCAGCTTGGCGGCTCTGGAAGAGACCCAGTACTTC,CASSLAALEETQYF
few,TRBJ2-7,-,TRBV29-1,TGCAGCGTTACGAGGGAGAACTACGAGCAGTACTTC,CSVTRENYEQYF
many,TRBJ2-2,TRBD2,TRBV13,TGTGCCAGCAGCTTTTTAGCGGGAGGTGTCCGGGAGCTGTTTTTT,CASSFLAGGVRELFF
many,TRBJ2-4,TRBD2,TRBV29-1,TGCAGCGTTGCCAGCGGGGAAAACATTCAGTACTTC,CSVASGENIQYF
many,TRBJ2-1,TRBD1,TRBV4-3,TGCGCCAGCAGCCAACAACAGGGGAATGAGCAGTTCTTC,CASSQQQGNEQFF
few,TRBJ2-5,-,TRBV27,TGTGCCAGCAGTTTATCCCCAGTGTCGGAGACCCAGTACTTC,CASSLSPVSETQYF
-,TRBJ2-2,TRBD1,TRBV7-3,TGTGCCAGCAGCTCGGGACAGGGTTACGGGGAGCTGTTTTTT,CASSSGQGYGELFF
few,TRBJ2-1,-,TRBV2,TGTGCCAGCAGTAACAGGGAAACCATGTCCTACAATGAGCAGTTCTTC,CASSNRETMSYNEQFF
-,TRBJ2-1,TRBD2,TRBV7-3,TGTGCCAGCAGCACCAGCGGGGGCGAACAGTTCTTC,CASSTSGGEQFF
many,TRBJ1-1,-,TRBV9,TGTGCCAGCAGCCCTGCGGCAGGGACGTTTACTGAAGCTTTCTTT,CASSPAAGTFTEAFF
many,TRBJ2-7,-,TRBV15,TGTGCCACCAGCAGAGAAAGTCATCGGGGCTCCTACGAGCAGTACTTC,CATSRESHRGSYEQYF
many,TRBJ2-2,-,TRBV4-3,TGCGCCAGCAGCCAAGATTTGAGCACCGGGGAGCTGTTTTTT,CASSQDLSTGELFF
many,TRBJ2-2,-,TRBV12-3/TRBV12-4,TGTGCCAGCATCCGGGGCACCGGGGAGCTGTTTTTT,CASIRGTGELFF
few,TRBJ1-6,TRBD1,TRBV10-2,TGCGCCAGCAGTGGGACAGGGTATAATTCACCCCTCCACTTT,CASSGTGYNSPLHF
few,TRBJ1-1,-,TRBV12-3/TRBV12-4,TGTGCCAGCTCCTCCCTCATGAACACTGAAGCTTTCTTT,CASSSLMNTEAFF
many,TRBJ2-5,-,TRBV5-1,TGCGCCAGCAGCTTGGATCATCCGGAGACCCAGTACTTC,CASSLDHPETQYF
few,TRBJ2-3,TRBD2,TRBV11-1,TGTGCCAGCAGCACCGAGCGGACTAGCGGGGCTAGCACAGATACGCAGTATTTT,CASSTERTSGASTDTQYF
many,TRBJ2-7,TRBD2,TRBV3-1,TGTGCCAGCAGCCAAGGCGGGGGACCAAGGAGCTCCTACGAGCAGTACTTC,CASSQGGGPRSSYEQYF
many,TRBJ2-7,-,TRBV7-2,TGTGCCAGCAGCTTATTGCTAGTGCAAAGTTACGAGCAGTACTTC,CASSLLLVQSYEQYF
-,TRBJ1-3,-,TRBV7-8,TGTGCCAGCAGCCCCAACCGGGTCAACTCTGGAAACACCATATATTTT,CASSPNRVNSGNTIYF
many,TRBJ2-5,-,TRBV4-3,TGCGCCAGCAGCCAGGGACAACCGTACCAAGAGACCCAGTACTTC,CASSQGQPYQETQYF
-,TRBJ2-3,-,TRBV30,TGTGCCTGGAGTGACACGCCAAGCACAGATACGCAGTATTTT,CAWSDTPSTDTQYF
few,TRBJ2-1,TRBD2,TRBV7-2,TGTGCCAGCAGCTCTAGCGGAGCCCACTCCTACAATGAGCAGTTCTTC,CASSSSGAHSYNEQFF
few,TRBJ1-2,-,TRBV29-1,TGCAGCGTTGAAGATTTAGGGGCGGTTGGCTACACCTTC,CSVEDLGAVGYTF
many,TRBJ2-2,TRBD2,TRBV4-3,TGCGCCAGCAGCCACGAGAGCGGGGGGGCCGGGGAGCTGTTTTTT,CASSHESGGAGELFF
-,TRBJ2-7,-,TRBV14,TGTGCCAGCAGCCATTTTGGGTGGGACGGCACTGGCTCCTACGAGCAGTACTTC,CASSHFGWDGTGSYEQYF
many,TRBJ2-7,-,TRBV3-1,TGTGCCAGCAGCCGCCAGGGTTCGCACGAGCAGTACTTC,CASSRQGSHEQYF
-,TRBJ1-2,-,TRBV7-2,TGTGCCAGCAGCTTAGCGGGGTTCGCTGGCTACACCTTC,CASSLAGFAGYTF
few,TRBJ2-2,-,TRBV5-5,TGTGCCAGCAGCTTGGAGTATCAGGCGAACACCGGGGAGCTGTTTTTT,CASSLEYQANTGELFF
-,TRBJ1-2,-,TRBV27,TGTGCCAGCGCAGTAAGAGGCTCGCCTGATGGCTACACCTTC,CASAVRGSPDGYTF
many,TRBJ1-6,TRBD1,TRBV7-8,TGTGCCAGCAGCCCCGGGACAGGGGGCAATTCACCCCTCCACTTT,CASSPGTGGNSPLHF
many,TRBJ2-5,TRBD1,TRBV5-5,TGTGCCAGCAGTCCCAATAGACAGGGGATAGGCGAGACCCAGTACTTC,CASSPNRQGIGETQYF
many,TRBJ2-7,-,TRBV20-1,TGCAGTGCCCCCCCAGGGGATGACTACGAGCAGTACTTC,CSAPPGDDYEQYF
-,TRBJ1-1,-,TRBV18,TGTGCCAGCTCACTTGGACAAACTGAAGCTTTCTTT,CASSLGQTEAFF
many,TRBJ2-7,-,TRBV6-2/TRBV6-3,TGTGCCAGCAGTTACCGTCCGGATGAAGGGAACTACGAGCAGTACTTC,CASSYRPDEGNYEQYF
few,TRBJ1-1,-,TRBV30,TGTGCCTGTTTGGAGCAGGGGGCTTTCTTT,CACLEQGAFF
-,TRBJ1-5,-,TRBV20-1,TGCAGTGCTAGAGAATACCGAGATCAGCCCCAGCATTTT,CSAREYRDQPQHF
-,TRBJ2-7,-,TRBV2,TGTGCCAGCACGAGCCAGCCGAACTCCTACGAGCAGTACTTC,CASTSQPNSYEQYF
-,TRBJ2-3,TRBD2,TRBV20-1,TGCAGTGCTTCTAGCGGGGAGGTCGCAGATACGCAGTATTTT,CSASSGEVADTQYF
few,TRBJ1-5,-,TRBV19,TGTGCCAGTAGTGTCTCAGGGGCGGGCAATCAGCCCCAGCATTTT,CASSVSGAGNQPQHF
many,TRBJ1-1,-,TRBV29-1,TGCAGCGTCGACCCCCGTGGGGAGGGAGGAAACACTGAAGCTTTCTTT,CSVDPRGEGGNTEAFF
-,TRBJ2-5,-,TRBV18,TGTGCCAGCTCACCACATCCCCGACAGGCCACCCAGTACTTC,CASSPHPRQATQYF
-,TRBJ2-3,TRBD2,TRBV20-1,TGCAGTGCTACCCCGGGACTAGCAGGCCAACAGGATACGCAGTATTTT,CSATPGLAGQQDTQYF
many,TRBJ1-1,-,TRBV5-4,TGTGCCAGCAGCTTTGACAGCATGAACACTGAAGCTTTCTTT,CASSFDSMNTEAFF
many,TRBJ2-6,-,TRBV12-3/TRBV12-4,TGTGCCAGCAGTCCTCAGGGGCTCTCTGGGGCCAACGTCCTGACTTTC,CASSPQGLSGANVLTF
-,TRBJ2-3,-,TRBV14,TGTGCCAGCAGCCAAGATTCCCAGGGGCCCACGCAGTATTTT,CASSQDSQGPTQYF
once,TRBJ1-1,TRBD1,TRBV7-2,TGTGCCAGCAGCCTGAAACCGGGACAGGGACAGTTGGATAACACTGAAGCTTTCTTT,CASSLKPGQGQLDNTEAFF
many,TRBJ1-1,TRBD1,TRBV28,TGTGCCAGCAGTAGTGAGGGGGCGCGGCACACTGAAGCTTTCTTT,CASSSEGARHTEAFF
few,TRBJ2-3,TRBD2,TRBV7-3,TGTGCCAGCAGCCCCTTCCCCGGGACTAGCTGGTCGGCAGATACGCAGTATTTT,CASSPFPGTSWSADTQYF
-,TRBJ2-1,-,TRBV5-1,TGCGCCAGCAGGGAGGGCCAGTCCTACAATGAGCAGTTCTTC,CASREGQSYNEQFF
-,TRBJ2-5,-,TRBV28,TGTGCCAGCAGTTCACCCTTCTGGACTCAAGAGACCCACTACTTC,CASSSPFWTQETHYF
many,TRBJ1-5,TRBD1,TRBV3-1,TGTGCCAGCAGCCCGACAGGGTTGCTGAGCAATCAGCCCCAGCATTTT,CASSPTGLLSNQPQHF